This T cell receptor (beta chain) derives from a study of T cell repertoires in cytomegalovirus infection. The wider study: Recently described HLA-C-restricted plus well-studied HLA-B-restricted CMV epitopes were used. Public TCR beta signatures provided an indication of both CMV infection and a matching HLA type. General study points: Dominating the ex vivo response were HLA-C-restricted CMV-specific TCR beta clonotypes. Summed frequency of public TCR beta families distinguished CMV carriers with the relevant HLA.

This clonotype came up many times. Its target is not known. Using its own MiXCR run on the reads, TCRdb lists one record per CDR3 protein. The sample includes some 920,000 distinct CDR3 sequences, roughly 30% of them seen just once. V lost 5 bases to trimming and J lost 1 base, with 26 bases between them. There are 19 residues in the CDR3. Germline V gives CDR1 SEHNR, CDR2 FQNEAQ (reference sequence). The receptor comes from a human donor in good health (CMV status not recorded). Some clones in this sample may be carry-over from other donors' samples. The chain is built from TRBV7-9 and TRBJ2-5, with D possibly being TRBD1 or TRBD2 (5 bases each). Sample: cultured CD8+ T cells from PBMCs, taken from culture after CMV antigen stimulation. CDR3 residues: CASSTPELGRVRFQETQYF. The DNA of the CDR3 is TGTGCCAGCAGCACCCCAGAGTTGGGACGAGTTAGATTCCAAGAGACCCAGTACTTC.